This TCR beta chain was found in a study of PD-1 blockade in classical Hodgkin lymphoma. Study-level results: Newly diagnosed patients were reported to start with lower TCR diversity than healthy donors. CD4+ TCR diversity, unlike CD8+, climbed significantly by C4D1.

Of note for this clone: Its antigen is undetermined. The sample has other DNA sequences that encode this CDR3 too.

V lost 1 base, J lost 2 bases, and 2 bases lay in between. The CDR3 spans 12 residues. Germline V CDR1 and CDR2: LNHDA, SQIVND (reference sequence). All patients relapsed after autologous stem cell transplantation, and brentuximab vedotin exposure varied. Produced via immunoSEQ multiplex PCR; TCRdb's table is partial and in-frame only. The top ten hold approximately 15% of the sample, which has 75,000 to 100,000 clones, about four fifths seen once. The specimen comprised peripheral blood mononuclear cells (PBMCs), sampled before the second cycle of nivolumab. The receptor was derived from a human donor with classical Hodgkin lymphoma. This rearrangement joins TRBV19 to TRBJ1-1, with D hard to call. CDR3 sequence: CASSIGNTEAFF. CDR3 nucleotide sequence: TGTGCCAGTAGTATAGGTAACACTGAAGCTTTCTTT.